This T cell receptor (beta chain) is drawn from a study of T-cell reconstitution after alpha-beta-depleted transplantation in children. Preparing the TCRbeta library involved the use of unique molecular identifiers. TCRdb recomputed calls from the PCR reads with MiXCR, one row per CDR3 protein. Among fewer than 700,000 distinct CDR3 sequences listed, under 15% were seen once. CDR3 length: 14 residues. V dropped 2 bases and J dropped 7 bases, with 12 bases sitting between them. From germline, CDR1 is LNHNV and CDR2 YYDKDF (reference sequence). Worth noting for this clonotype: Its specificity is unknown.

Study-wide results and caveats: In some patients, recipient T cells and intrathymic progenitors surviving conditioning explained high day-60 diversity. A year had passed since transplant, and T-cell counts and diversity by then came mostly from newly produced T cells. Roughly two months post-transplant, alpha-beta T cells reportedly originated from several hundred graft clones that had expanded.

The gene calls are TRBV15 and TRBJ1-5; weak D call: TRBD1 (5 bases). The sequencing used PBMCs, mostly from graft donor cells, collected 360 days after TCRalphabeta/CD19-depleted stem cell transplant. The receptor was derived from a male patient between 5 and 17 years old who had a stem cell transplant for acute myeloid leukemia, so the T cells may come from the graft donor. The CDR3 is CATSRRGNGQPQHF. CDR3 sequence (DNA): TGTGCCACCAGCAGAAGGGGTAACGGGCAGCCCCAGCATTTT.